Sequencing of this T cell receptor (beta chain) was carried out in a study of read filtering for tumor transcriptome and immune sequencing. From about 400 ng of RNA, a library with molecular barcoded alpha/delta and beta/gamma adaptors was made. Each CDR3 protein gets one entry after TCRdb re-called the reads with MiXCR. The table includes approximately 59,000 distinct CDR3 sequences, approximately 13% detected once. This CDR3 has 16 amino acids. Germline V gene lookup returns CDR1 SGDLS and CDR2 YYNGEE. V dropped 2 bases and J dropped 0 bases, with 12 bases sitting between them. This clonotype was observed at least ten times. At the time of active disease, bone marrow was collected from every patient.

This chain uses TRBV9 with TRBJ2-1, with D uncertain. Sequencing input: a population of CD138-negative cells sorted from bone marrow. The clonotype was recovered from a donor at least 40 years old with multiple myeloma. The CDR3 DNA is TGTGCCAGCAGCGTCCGTCTACAGAGCTCCTACAATGAGCAGTTCTTC. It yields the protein CASSVRLQSSYNEQFF.